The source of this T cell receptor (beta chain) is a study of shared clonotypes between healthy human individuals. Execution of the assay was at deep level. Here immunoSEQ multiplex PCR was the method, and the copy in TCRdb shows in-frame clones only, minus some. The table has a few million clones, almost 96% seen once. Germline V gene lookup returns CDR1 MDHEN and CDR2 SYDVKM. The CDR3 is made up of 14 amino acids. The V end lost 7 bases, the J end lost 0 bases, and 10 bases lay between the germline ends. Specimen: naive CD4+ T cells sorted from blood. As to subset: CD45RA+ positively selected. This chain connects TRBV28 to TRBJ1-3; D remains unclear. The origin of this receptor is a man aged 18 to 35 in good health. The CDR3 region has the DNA TGTGCCAGCATCGGGCGGAGCTCTGGAAACACCATATATTTT. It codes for CASIGRSSGNTIYF.